This T cell receptor (beta chain) originates from a study of blood T cell repertoires in COVID-19. The CDR3 has 15 amino acids. Unmatched junction bases numbered 8, after V lost 5 bases and J lost 4 bases. CDR1 and CDR2 from the germline V gene are SGHRS and YFSETQ. Under the authors' procedure: Amplifying reference gene primers gave estimates of nucleated cell counts. The repertoire was sequenced with immunoSEQ multiplex PCR; TCRdb's copy has only in-frame clones and lacks some. The V and J calls and clone size are taken from that table; D and trimming were inferred from the DNA. The sample consists of about 190,000 clones, about 91% of them appearing once.

The chain joins TRBV5-1 to TRBJ2-3, with TRBD2 matching over 9 bases. The sample comprised peripheral blood. This TCR came from a woman aged 30 to 39 with acute or convalescent COVID-19. The CDR3 DNA is TGCGCCAGCAGGGATGGGACTAGCTCAGCAGATACGCAGTATTTT. Translated: CASRDGTSSADTQYF.